This T cell receptor (beta chain) was identified during a study of T cells after posttransplantation cyclophosphamide. Cyclophosphamide on days +3 and +4 followed busulfan-fludarabine conditioning and a marrow graft. V shed 0 bases, J shed 5 bases, and the junction held 9 bases outside the gene matches. CDR1 is LGHNA and CDR2 is YSLEER in the germline V gene. The length of the CDR3 is 17 residues. The protocol was immunoSEQ multiplex PCR, while the TCRdb copy is restricted to in-frame clones and leaves out a portion. This sample carries around 4,800 clones, around 70% of them seen once, and the ten largest clones take around 17%. General study results and limits: Blood and skin or GI T cell repertoires showed limited TRB overlap. Later blood repertoires were often dominated by clones from the donor CD8+ memory compartment. Recipient CMV seropositivity and CMV reactivation strongly tracked TRB clonality.

In regard to this clone: Its antigen is undetermined.

The receptor was derived from a male patient aged 55 to 70 who received an allogeneic stem cell transplant from an unrelated donor, was CMV-positive, and had acute GVHD only. T cells may partly derive from the graft donor. The chain joins TRBV4-3 to TRBJ2-1; TRBD2 agrees at 8 bases. The source material was PBMCs, sampled 362 days after allogeneic stem cell transplant with posttransplant cyclophosphamide. This chain's CDR3 is CASSQEQTGGPHNEQFF. The CDR3 coding sequence is TGCGCCAGCAGCCAAGAGCAGACGGGAGGGCCCCACAATGAGCAGTTCTTC.